One and the same sample provided the 24 T cell receptor beta chains below, sequenced in a study of beta chain features in type 1 diabetes. Overall study findings and caveats: For Type 1 diabetes patients, all four CD4+ subsets carried TCRB CDR3s that were moderately but significantly shorter.

Expressed TCRB transcripts were sequenced, since all the RNA that had been isolated was reverse transcribed. The method was immunoSEQ multiplex PCR; TCRdb's version includes in-frame clones alone and lacks a portion of them. The table includes under 350,000 clones, roughly an eighth detected once. Which antigens these TCRs recognize remains unknown. Sequenced: naive CD4+ T cells from blood. Receptors were obtained from a man younger than 40 with type 1 diabetes.

The chain recombines TRBV25-1 with TRBJ2-2; D gene ambiguous. This CDR3 contains 11 residues. The germline gives CDR1 MGHDK, CDR2 SYGVNS. V lost 5 bases and J lost 8, with 6 bases in between. The CDR3 DNA follows: TGTGCCAGCAGTCTATTTGGGGAGCTGTTTTTT. Translation: CASSLFGELFF.

The chain combines TRBV21-1 with TRBJ2-1; TRBD2 was called by the table and not checked on the DNA. TRBV21-1 is recorded as a pseudogene. CDR3 size: 16 residues. CDR3 sequence: CASSGPGLANYNEQFF. CDR3 bases: TGTGCCAGCAGCGGACCGGGACTAGCGAATTACAATGAGCAGTTCTTC.

The genes are TRBV19 and TRBJ2-7; 11 nucleotides agree with TRBD1. The CDR3 consists of 13 residues. Trimming at V came to 5 bases and at J to 6 bases, leaving 3 bases not matched to a gene. CDR1 is LNHDA, CDR2 SQIVND, per germline (reference sequence). The CDR3 region is CASSADRGLEQYF. The DNA of the CDR3 is TGTGCCAGTAGTGCGGACAGGGGGCTCGAGCAGTACTTC.

This chain joins TRBV7-2 and TRBJ2-7; 7 bases agree with TRBD1. The V gene end was trimmed by 2 bases and the J gene end by 3 bases; junction bases not matched to a gene: 7. Germline assignment: CDR1 SGHTA and CDR2 FQGNSA. The CDR3 has 15 residues. CDR3 bases: TGTGCCAGCAGCTTAAGGCCCGGGACAGACTACGAGCAGTACTTC. Protein: CASSLRPGTDYEQYF.

The chain carries TRBV28 and TRBJ2-3, with D maybe TRBD1 (6 bases). Trimming cost V 5 bases and J 2 bases, with 14 bases left between them. Germline V lookup: CDR1 MDHEN, CDR2 SYDVKM. The CDR3 is 15 amino acids. CDR3 amino acids: CASSEKQGNTDTQYF. The CDR3 nucleotides are TGTGCCAGCAGTGAAAAACAGGGTAACACAGATACGCAGTATTTT.

The chain employs TRBV28 and TRBJ2-7, with D perhaps TRBD2 (6 bases). CDR3 length: 15 amino acids. V was pared by 2 bases and J by 7 bases, with 18 bases between. Looked up from germline, CDR1 is MDHEN and CDR2 is SYDVKM. CDR3 coding DNA: TGTGCCAGCAGTTTAGGGGACGGACGGGACTGGGAGCAGTACTTC. Translation gives CASSLGDGRDWEQYF.

This clone was observed a few times. The CDR3 protein is CASSSWEMRNEQFF. CDR3 bases: TGTGCCAGCAGCTCCTGGGAGATGAGAAATGAGCAGTTCTTC. The V call is TRBV5-6, the J call TRBJ2-1; tentative D call: TRBD2 (5 bases). Trimming stripped 3 bases from V and 7 bases from J, with 14 bases between. The germline gives CDR1 SGHDT, CDR2 YYEEEE. This CDR3 contains 14 residues.

J is TRBJ2-5 and V is TRBV7-3; a possible D gene is TRBD2 (5 bases). The CDR3 runs to 13 residues. With 4 bases removed from V and 9 bases from J, the gap between germline ends came to 15 bases. The germline V gene encodes CDR1 SGHTA and CDR2 FQGTGA. The CDR3 coding sequence is TGTGCCAGCAGCTCCTCTGGGCCAGCGGCCCAGTACTTC. Its protein is CASSSSGPAAQYF.

This chain connects TRBV5-4 to TRBJ2-5; 11 bases are shared with TRBD1. The CDR3 runs 15 residues. Looked up from germline, CDR1 is SGHNT and CDR2 is YYREEE (reference sequence). Trimming at V came to 4 bases and at J to 5 bases, leaving 7 bases not matched to a gene. The CDR3 loop reads CASSHGQGAGETQYF. The DNA for the CDR3 is TGTGCCAGCAGCCACGGACAGGGGGCAGGGGAGACCCAGTACTTC.

This clone appeared a few times. The J gene is TRBJ2-5, the V gene TRBV27, with D tentatively TRBD2 (5 bases). The CDR3 spans 16 residues. V lost 5 bases to trimming and J lost 4 bases, with 20 bases between them. CDR1 MNHEY and CDR2 SMNVEV come from the germline V gene (reference sequence). The DNA of the CDR3 is TGTGCCAGCAGTCGGACTTTCGGGGAACCTGCAGAGACCCAGTACTTC. This translates into CASSRTFGEPAETQYF.

This chain joins TRBV29-1 and TRBJ1-1, with D uncertain. The germline CDR1 and CDR2 sequences are SQVTM and ANQGSEA. The ends were cut back, 2 bases at V and 5 bases at J, with 12 bases in the middle. The CDR3 length is 13 residues. CDR3 amino acids: CSVEPQRRTEAFF. Written as DNA, the CDR3 is TGCAGCGTTGAACCCCAACGGCGGACTGAAGCTTTCTTT.

CDR3 coding DNA: TGTGCCATCAGTGACGGCGGGGGGCGCACAGATACGCAGTATTTT. Protein sequence: CAISDGGGRTDTQYF. The V call is TRBV10-3, the J call TRBJ2-3; 8 nucleotides line up with TRBD2. Germline V CDR1 and CDR2: ENHRY, SYGVKD. J lost 1 base, V lost 3 bases, and 3 bases had no gene match. The CDR3 extends over 15 amino acids.

The genes are TRBV5-1 and TRBJ2-1; 7 nucleotides agree with TRBD2. This CDR3 is 15 amino acids long. Germline CDR1 is SGHRS and CDR2 is YFSETQ. V lost 1 base to trimming and J lost 9 bases; unmatched junction nucleotides: 10. The CDR3 region has the DNA TGCGCCAGCAGCTTGATCGGGCGGGGGACGGGTGAGCAGTTCTTC. As protein: CASSLIGRGTGEQFF.

This clone has a handful of counts. This chain links TRBV5-1 with TRBJ2-4, with D tentatively TRBD1 (5 bases). V lost 0 bases, J lost 8 bases, and 12 bases lay in between. CDR3 length: 14 amino acids. Germline V CDR1 and CDR2: SGHRS, YFSETQ. CDR3 region: CASSLAQGRDIQYF. The CDR3 DNA is TGCGCCAGCAGCTTGGCCCAGGGTCGGGACATTCAGTACTTC.

Only a few counts were recorded for this clone. The rearrangement joins TRBV27 to TRBJ2-7, with TRBD1 matching 7 bases. The CDR3 has 16 amino acids. In germline, CDR1 is MNHEY, CDR2 SMNVEV (reference sequence). Unmatched junction bases numbered 15, after V lost 7 bases and J lost 3 bases. The CDR3 here is CASTFFSGGVFYEQYF. The CDR3 region has the DNA TGTGCCAGCACCTTTTTTTCAGGGGGAGTATTCTACGAGCAGTACTTC.

The chain is built from TRBV7-3 and TRBJ1-2; D is possibly TRBD1 (5 bases). Trimming left V 4 bases short and J 6 bases short, with 12 bases between. CDR3 length: 13 residues. CDR1 and CDR2 from the germline V gene are SGHTA and FQGTGA. The CDR3 sequence: CASSSGSGNGYTF. The CDR3 DNA reads as TGTGCCAGCAGCTCAGGGTCGGGTAATGGCTACACCTTC. The complete variable domain, with remaining parts taken from reference TRBV7-3 and TRBJ1-2, reads GAGVSQTPSNKVTEKGKYVELRCDPISGHTALYWYRQSLGQGPEFLIYFQGTGAADDSGLPNDRFFAVRPEGSVSTLKIQRTERGDSAVYLCASSSGSGNGYTFGSGTRLTVV.

The DNA of the CDR3 is TGTGCCAGCAGCTTACTGGATACGCAGTATTTT. This gives the protein CASSLLDTQYF. The J gene is TRBJ2-3, the V gene TRBV7-2; D is unclear. The V gene's germline CDR1 is SGHTA and CDR2 FQGNSA. V gave up 2 bases and J gave up 6 bases, with 3 bases separating them. CDR3 size: 11 residues.

The chain recombines TRBV4-2 with TRBJ2-1; 10 bases are a match to TRBD2. Germline CDR1 is LGHNA and CDR2 is YNFKEQ. The CDR3 has 14 amino acids. V lost 4 bases and J lost 7; bases outside the gene matches: 4. DNA for the CDR3: TGTGCCAGCAGCCCAGGACTAGCGGATAATGAGCAGTTCTTC. Its protein product is CASSPGLADNEQFF.

This clone has at least ten counts. The chain uses TRBV29-1 and TRBJ1-2, with no clear D. V lost 4 bases, J lost 4 bases, and 10 bases lay in between. Germline assignment: CDR1 SQVTM and CDR2 ANQGSEA. The CDR3 covers 12 residues. The CDR3 bases are TGCAGCGTTGGGGCAGGCGCCTATGGCTACACCTTC. This translates into CSVGAGAYGYTF.

This clone was seen a few times. The J gene is TRBJ2-7, the V gene TRBV29-1; 11 bases match TRBD2. CDR1 and CDR2 (germline): SQVTM, ANQGSEA. CDR3 size: 12 residues. With V trimmed by 5 bases and J by 4 bases, 1 base remained unmatched. Here the CDR3 reads CSVTSGSYEQYF. CDR3 DNA: TGCAGCGTTACTAGCGGGAGTTACGAGCAGTACTTC.

This clone was observed a handful of times. J is TRBJ1-3 and V is TRBV9, with D possibly TRBD1 on 6 matching bases. Germline V gives CDR1 SGDLS, CDR2 YYNGEE. The CDR3 spans 16 residues. Trimming pared 4 bases from V and 0 bases from J, leaving 14 bases between. The CDR3 loop is CASSPGTPSSGNTIYF. The CDR3 DNA reads as TGTGCCAGCAGCCCCGGGACACCTTCCTCTGGAAACACCATATATTTT.

The genes are TRBV5-1 and TRBJ1-5; D possibly corresponds to TRBD1 (5 bases). Trimming shortened V by 0 bases and J by 1 base, and 8 bases separated the two germline ends. The V gene's germline CDR1 is SGHRS and CDR2 YFSETQ. The CDR3 is made up of 15 amino acids. CDR3 in DNA: TGCGCCAGCAGCTTGGATGGACAAAGCAATCAGCCCCAGCATTTT. Encoded protein: CASSLDGQSNQPQHF.

This clone was recorded a few times. The gene calls are TRBV7-9 and TRBJ1-1; D not certain. V was trimmed by 5 bases and J by 8 bases, leaving 12 bases between them. Germline values: CDR1 SEHNR, CDR2 FQNEAQ (reference sequence). The CDR3 consists of 12 residues. This CDR3 is CASSDLTEEAFF. CDR3 nucleotides: TGTGCCAGCAGCGATTTGACGGAGGAAGCTTTCTTT.

In its sample, this clone was seen a few times. The J gene is TRBJ2-6, the V gene TRBV4-2; 10 positions agree with TRBD1. CDR1 is LGHNA, CDR2 YNFKEQ, per germline. Trimming cost V 1 base and J 4 bases; bases outside gene matches: 7. This CDR3 has 18 amino acids. The CDR3 region is CASSQATGTGAGANVLTF. The CDR3 DNA is TGTGCCAGCAGCCAAGCAACCGGGACAGGGGCGGGGGCCAACGTCCTGACTTTC.